This entry lists 15 T cell receptor beta chains sequenced from one sample in a study of cytotoxic CD8 clonotypes in ibrutinib-treated CLL. The assay was immunoSEQ multiplex PCR, and TCRdb's table has in-frame clones only and misses some. The sample holds 15,000 to 20,000 clones, roughly 80% seen once. This specimen consisted of PBMCs, obtained before ibrutinib treatment. The receptors shown here come from a human donor with chronic lymphocytic leukemia.

On this clone: A junction boundary mismatches the germline segment, possibly from a read error. The V and J genes are TRBV5-1 and TRBJ2-7; TRBD2 is a possible D gene (5 bases). The CDR3 is 14 amino acids. CDR1 SGHRS and CDR2 YFSETQ come from the germline V gene. CDR3 residues: CASSLGGGGLFLDF. CDR3 DNA: TGCGCCAGCAGCTTGGGAGGAGGCGGCCTTTTTTTGGACTTC.

This clone is a singleton in its sample. The chain recombines TRBV19 with TRBJ2-1, with 7 positions matching TRBD2. J gave up 10 bases and V 2 bases, and 8 bases lay outside the gene matches. Per the germline V gene, CDR1 is LNHDA and CDR2 is SQIVND (reference sequence). This CDR3 has 14 amino acids. The CDR3 loop reads CASSILGGIGEQFF. CDR3 nucleotide sequence: TGTGCCAGTAGTATACTGGGGGGGATCGGGGAGCAGTTCTTC.

This chain connects TRBV5-1 to TRBJ1-5; tentatively, D is TRBD1 (5 bases). The germline V gene encodes CDR1 SGHRS and CDR2 YFSETQ. V was clipped by 0 bases and J by 2 bases, with 9 bases between them. This CDR3 contains 15 residues. The chain's CDR3 is CASSLAGGRNQPQHF. In DNA form, the CDR3 reads TGCGCCAGCAGCTTGGCGGGGGGTCGCAATCAGCCCCAGCATTTT.

This chain connects TRBV10-2 to TRBJ1-2; weak D call: TRBD1 (5 bases). Deletions cut 2 bases from V and 5 bases from J, with 12 bases between. The CDR3 runs to 14 residues. Germline V gene data show CDR1 as WSHSY and CDR2 as SAAADI. CDR3 residues: CASSELGPPYGYTF. The DNA for the CDR3 is TGCGCCAGCAGTGAGCTGGGACCGCCTTATGGCTACACCTTC.

The J gene is TRBJ2-5, the V gene TRBV4-1, with 10 bases aligning to TRBD1. Germline assignment: CDR1 MGHRA and CDR2 YSYEKL. Germline trimming cut 3 bases from V and 3 bases from J; bases unmatched to any gene: 4. This CDR3 is built from 15 residues. The CDR3 nucleotides are TGCGCCAGCAGCCAGACAGGGGGCTGGGAAGAGACCCAGTACTTC. Translation: CASSQTGGWEETQYF.

The chain uses TRBV6-6 and TRBJ1-5; D remains ambiguous. The CDR3 spans 15 residues. Germline assignment: CDR1 MNHNY and CDR2 SVGAGI (reference sequence). V was trimmed by 5 bases and J by 5 bases, leaving 16 bases between them. This chain's CDR3 is CASSRTAKIDQPQHF. The CDR3 DNA follows: TGTGCCAGCAGTCGGACGGCTAAGATCGATCAGCCCCAGCATTTT.

This chain joins TRBV10-1 and TRBJ2-5, with 9 bases fitting TRBD2. Trimming took 3 bases from V and 4 from J; bases not matched to a gene: 3. CDR3 size: 14 residues. Germline V CDR1 and CDR2: WNHNN, SYGVQD (reference sequence). DNA of the CDR3: TGCGCCAGCAGTGACCCGGGACTAGCAGAGACCCAGTACTTC. Encoded protein: CASSDPGLAETQYF.

CDR3 residues: CASGPGPPQETQYF. DNA for the CDR3: TGTGCCAGCGGACCGGGACCCCCCCAAGAGACCCAGTACTTC. The J gene is TRBJ2-5, the V gene TRBV2; D might be TRBD1 or TRBD2, each matching 5 bases. The germline gives CDR1 SNHLY, CDR2 FYNNEI. V was cut by 8 bases and J by 1 base, with 14 bases left in between. CDR3 length: 14 residues.

This chain joins TRBV28 and TRBJ2-3, with a tentative D call TRBD1 (6 bases). Germline loops: CDR1 MDHEN, CDR2 SYDVKM. The CDR3 contains 13 residues. The ends were cut back, 9 bases at V and 3 bases at J, with 13 bases in the middle. As DNA, the CDR3 is TGTGCCAGTAACGGACAGCCGACAGATACGCAGTATTTT. Encoded protein: CASNGQPTDTQYF.

The genes are TRBV6-5 and TRBJ1-1; D might be TRBD1 (6 bases). Germline CDR1 MNHEY, CDR2 SVGAGI. The CDR3 has 14 amino acids. V lost 5 bases and J 1 base, leaving 11 bases between the germline ends. The CDR3 DNA is TGTGCCAGCAGTGACCTGGACAGGAACACTGAAGCTTTCTTT. Its translation is CASSDLDRNTEAFF.

J is TRBJ1-2 and V is TRBV2, with unresolved D. Trimming left V 8 bases short and J 10 bases short, with 20 bases between. Germline V gene lookup returns CDR1 SNHLY and CDR2 FYNNEI. The CDR3 is 13 amino acids. CDR3 bases: TGTGCCAGCCAGCAACGTGGAAGCTTTGACTACACCTTC. Encoded protein: CASQQRGSFDYTF.

The chain employs TRBV19 and TRBJ1-1; weak D call: TRBD1 (5 bases). The CDR3 extends over 16 amino acids. V gave up 7 bases and J gave up 2 bases, with 20 bases separating them. Germline V gene data show CDR1 as LNHDA and CDR2 as SQIVND (reference sequence). The CDR3 DNA sequence: TGTGCCAGTACTACCGGGGCGGTGGGGGGTAACACTGAAGCTTTCTTT. Encoded protein: CASTTGAVGGNTEAFF.

This chain joins TRBV7-9 and TRBJ1-4; D may be TRBD1 (5 bases). Germline assignment: CDR1 SEHNR and CDR2 FQNEAQ (reference sequence). Trimming took 8 bases from V and 4 from J, leaving 17 bases between them. The CDR3 extends over 15 amino acids. Here the CDR3 DNA reads TGTGCCAGCCCCGAATGGGGGGGGGATAATGAAAAACTGTTTTTT. This codes for CASPEWGGDNEKLFF.

The chain carries TRBV9 and TRBJ2-7; D remains unclear. This CDR3 comprises 12 residues. The V end was cut by 3 bases, the J end by 5 bases, with 9 bases between. Per the germline V gene, CDR1 is SGDLS and CDR2 is YYNGEE. The CDR3 DNA reads as TGTGCCAGCAGCGATCTAGGCCACGAGCAGTACTTC. Encoded protein: CASSDLGHEQYF. Full variable domain (outside the CDR3, taken from reference TRBV9 and TRBJ2-7): DSGVTQTPKHLITATGQRVTLRCSPRSGDLSVYWYQQSLDQGLQFLIQYYNGEERAKGNILERFSAQQFPDLHSELNLSSLELGDSALYFCASSDLGHEQYFGPGTRLTVT.

This clone was observed once. The chain employs TRBV5-4 and TRBJ1-2, with D possibly TRBD1 on 6 matching bases. Germline V gives CDR1 SGHNT, CDR2 YYREEE (reference sequence). This CDR3 has 14 residues. The germline V and J ends were trimmed by 4 bases and 6 bases, with 16 bases remaining between them. The CDR3, as DNA: TGTGCCAGCAGCCCCGTGGGGGGGCTGGATGGCTACACCTTC. It translates to CASSPVGGLDGYTF.